These T cell receptor beta chains were read from a single sample in a study of blood T cell repertoires in COVID-19. The repertoire was sequenced with immunoSEQ multiplex PCR; TCRdb's copy has only in-frame clones and lacks some. There are some 380,000 clones in the sample; more than 75% occur only once, and about 1.5% lies in the top ten. Sequences were obtained from PBMCs or T cells enriched from blood (not recorded which). These receptors all stem from a man aged 25-45 years who had recovered from COVID-19. Each CDR3 is given with its conserved first and last residue. Each record gives: V gene, J gene, clone size, D gene, CDR3 protein, CDR3 DNA. The D gene is left open where the match is weak. The size entry is marked missing in some rows and otherwise reads once, few, many or a size class.

>TRBV6-5|TRBJ2-4|.|TRBD1
CASSYGQENIQYF
TGTGCCAGCAGTTACGGACAGGAAAACATTCAGTACTTC
>TRBV5-1|TRBJ1-1|.|.
CASSYLQGPSTEAFF
TGCGCCAGCAGCTACCTACAGGGCCCAAGCACTGAAGCTTTCTTT
>TRBV24-1|TRBJ2-3|.|TRBD2
CATSEGGLGTDTQYF
TGTGCCACCAGTGAGGGGGGGTTGGGCACAGATACGCAGTATTTT
>TRBV7-6|TRBJ1-1|.|.
CASTSTLLTGNTEAFF
TGTGCCAGCACATCGACTCTGCTGACGGGGAACACTGAAGCTTTCTTT
>TRBV30|TRBJ2-4|.|TRBD1
CAWSKKGADAKNIQYF
TGTGCCTGGTCTAAAAAGGGGGCGGACGCCAAAAACATTCAGTACTTC
>TRBV10-3|TRBJ2-5|.|TRBD2
CAITPQAGGFQETQYF
TGTGCCATCACCCCTCAAGCGGGGGGGTTCCAAGAGACCCAGTACTTC
>TRBV6-5|TRBJ2-1|.|.
CASSPSGYEQFF
TGTGCCAGCAGTCCGAGCGGGTATGAGCAGTTCTTC
>TRBV5-1|TRBJ1-3|once|.
CASSWGTGHSGNTIYF
TGCGCCAGCAGCTGGGGGACGGGACACTCTGGAAACACCATATATTTT
>TRBV2|TRBJ1-2|.|TRBD1
CASRWTGWGYTF
TGTGCCAGCAGATGGACAGGGTGGGGCTACACCTTC
>TRBV18|TRBJ1-1|.|.
CASSPTAPGTEAFF
TGTGCCAGCTCACCCACTGCCCCCGGGACTGAAGCTTTCTTT
>TRBV6-5|TRBJ1-6|.|.
CASRDRTNNSPLHF
TGTGCCAGTCGAGACAGGACGAATAATTCACCCCTCCACTTT
>TRBV10-3|TRBJ2-7|.|TRBD2
CAISGANPGLASNEQYF
TGTGCCATCAGTGGGGCTAATCCGGGACTAGCGAGCAACGAGCAGTACTTC
>TRBV15|TRBJ2-3|.|.
CATTAAGFGDTQYF
TGTGCCACCACGGCGGCGGGGTTCGGAGATACGCAGTATTTT
>TRBV12-5|TRBJ2-7|.|.
CASGFAQEQYF
TGTGCTAGTGGTTTTGCCCAGGAGCAGTACTTC
>TRBV7-9|TRBJ1-1|.|.
CASSPGRGTEAFF
TGTGCCAGCAGCCCCGGTCGAGGCACTGAAGCTTTCTTT
>TRBV2|TRBJ2-1|.|TRBD1
CASKPLDRGRGNEQFF
TGTGCCAGCAAGCCGCTTGACAGGGGGAGAGGCAATGAGCAGTTCTTC
>TRBV2|TRBJ2-7|.|.
CASSEHPGVGYEQYF
TGTGCCAGCAGTGAACATCCAGGGGTTGGGTACGAGCAGTACTTC
>TRBV9|TRBJ2-1|few|TRBD2
CASSVGGGSTLEQFF
TGTGCCAGCAGCGTCGGGGGGGGCTCGACCCTTGAGCAGTTCTTC
>TRBV29-1|TRBJ1-3|.|.
CSVDRGGSGNTIYF
TGCAGCGTTGATCGAGGGGGATCTGGAAACACCATATATTTT
>TRBV19|TRBJ2-7|.|TRBD1
CASRRDRVTYEQYF
TGTGCCAGTAGGCGGGACAGGGTCACCTACGAGCAGTACTTC
>TRBV10-3|TRBJ1-5|.|.
CAISENFNQPQHF
TGTGCCATCAGTGAGAACTTCAATCAGCCCCAGCATTTT
>TRBV18|TRBJ1-5|once|TRBD1
CASSPGQNQPQHF
TGTGCCAGCTCACCGGGACAGAACCAGCCCCAGCATTTT
>TRBV9|TRBJ2-3|.|TRBD2
CASTQSGGADTQYF
TGTGCCAGCACCCAAAGCGGGGGCGCGGATACGCAGTATTTT
>TRBV9|TRBJ2-2|.|TRBD2
CASRTSGGTGELFF
TGTGCCAGCAGGACTAGCGGGGGCACCGGGGAGCTGTTTTTT
>TRBV6-5|TRBJ2-3|.|.
CASGSGLSTDTQYF
TGTGCCAGCGGTAGCGGACTTAGCACAGATACGCAGTATTTT
>TRBV7-9|TRBJ1-2|.|.
CASSLNQGTYGYTF
TGTGCCAGCAGCTTAAACCAGGGGACCTATGGCTACACCTTC
>TRBV6-1|TRBJ1-6|few|TRBD1
CASSEGQGGSPLHF
TGTGCCAGCAGTGAAGGACAGGGAGGCTCACCCCTCCACTTT
>TRBV12-3/TRBV12-4|TRBJ1-5|.|.
CASSFGSQPQHF
TGTGCCAGCAGTTTTGGGAGTCAGCCCCAGCATTTT
>TRBV3-1/TRBV3-2|TRBJ2-3|.|.
CASSQDIRLVTDTQYF
TGTGCCAGCAGCCAAGATATTCGGCTAGTCACAGATACGCAGTATTTT
>TRBV24-1|TRBJ1-5|.|.
CATSDSSNQPQHF
TGTGCCACCTCGGACAGTAGCAATCAGCCCCAGCATTTT
>TRBV18|TRBJ1-4|.|TRBD1
CASSPQQMRGLQEKLFF
TGTGCCAGCTCACCCCAGCAAATGAGGGGGCTCCAAGAAAAACTGTTTTTT
>TRBV6-5|TRBJ1-1|once|.
CASSSPFGNTEAFF
TGTGCCAGCAGTTCCCCTTTCGGGAACACTGAAGCTTTCTTT
>TRBV5-1|TRBJ1-4|.|TRBD1
CASRTGDNEKLFF
TGCGCCAGCAGGACAGGGGACAATGAAAAACTGTTTTTT
>TRBV5-4|TRBJ1-5|.|.
CASSRDRGSGAGPQHF
TGTGCCAGCAGCCGTGATCGGGGTAGTGGTGCTGGGCCCCAGCATTTT
>TRBV5-1|TRBJ2-5|once|TRBD1
CASSSGTAQETQYF
TGCGCCAGCTCGTCCGGGACAGCTCAAGAGACCCAGTACTTC
>TRBV10-3|TRBJ2-2|once|.
CAISESYLRSIGTGELFF
TGTGCCATCAGTGAGTCTTATCTCCGGAGCATAGGCACCGGGGAGCTGTTTTTT
>TRBV12-3/TRBV12-4|TRBJ2-3|.|.
CASSVLGTDTQYF
TGTGCCAGCAGCGTCCTTGGCACAGATACGCAGTATTTT
>TRBV5-4|TRBJ1-6|few|TRBD1
CASSLTGSGSPLHF
TGTGCCAGCAGTCTGACAGGGAGTGGGTCACCCCTCCACTTT
>TRBV30|TRBJ1-4|.|.
CAWSVGGTNEKLFF
TGTGCCTGGAGTGTTGGGGGGACTAATGAAAAACTGTTTTTT
>TRBV30|TRBJ1-5|.|.
CASTDGNNQPQHF
TGTGCCTCGACAGACGGAAACAATCAGCCCCAGCATTTT
>TRBV18|TRBJ1-5|.|.
CASSPETVNGQPQHF
TGTGCCAGCTCACCAGAAACGGTTAATGGTCAGCCCCAGCATTTT
>TRBV6-2/TRBV6-3|TRBJ1-2|.|TRBD1
CASSTTGGPYGYTF
TGTGCCAGCAGCACAACAGGGGGACCCTATGGCTACACCTTC
>TRBV6-2/TRBV6-3|TRBJ2-3|.|TRBD1
CASSSRDRGTDTQYF
TGTGCCAGCAGTTCCAGGGACAGGGGAACAGATACGCAGTATTTT
>TRBV5-1|TRBJ2-7|once|.
CASSFGQGSSYEQYF
TGCGCCAGCAGCTTTGGGCAGGGCAGCTCCTACGAGCAGTACTTC
>TRBV30|TRBJ2-5|.|TRBD1
CAWELGGAETQYF
TGTGCCTGGGAGTTAGGGGGCGCGGAGACCCAGTACTTC
>TRBV5-1|TRBJ1-1|.|.
CASSLGGPPNTEAFF
TGCGCCAGCAGCTTGGGTGGGCCGCCGAACACTGAAGCTTTCTTT
>TRBV11-2|TRBJ2-2|few|.
CASSPLGLSGELFF
TGTGCCAGCAGCCCACTGGGGCTTTCCGGGGAGCTGTTTTTT
>TRBV19|TRBJ1-1|once|.
CASSRKRQPWNTEAFF
TGTGCCAGTAGTCGAAAGAGACAGCCTTGGAACACTGAAGCTTTCTTT
>TRBV28|TRBJ1-4|few|TRBD1
CASRTGGNEKLFF
TGTGCCAGCAGAACAGGGGGCAATGAAAAACTGTTTTTT
>TRBV19|TRBJ1-2|.|.
CASSPQGIYGYTF
TGTGCCAGTAGCCCGCAGGGAATTTATGGCTACACCTTC
>TRBV10-2|TRBJ1-1|.|.
CASGGGAGVTEAFF
TGCGCCAGCGGTGGAGGGGCAGGGGTCACTGAAGCTTTCTTT
>TRBV4-2|TRBJ1-2|.|.
CASSQEIEAGYGYTF
TGTGCCAGCAGCCAAGAAATCGAAGCTGGCTATGGCTACACCTTC
>TRBV3-1/TRBV3-2|TRBJ2-7|few|.
CASSQATGTYEQYF
TGTGCCAGCAGCCAAGCTACGGGGACCTACGAGCAGTACTTC
>TRBV27|TRBJ1-5|few|.
CASKPRGGGNQPQHF
TGTGCCAGCAAACCAAGGGGGGGAGGCAATCAGCCCCAGCATTTT
>TRBV10-1|TRBJ1-2|.|.
CASSVDSNYGYTF
TGCGCCAGCAGTGTAGACAGCAACTATGGCTACACCTTC
>TRBV2|TRBJ2-7|once|TRBD2
CASRTLAGTYEQYF
TGTGCCAGCAGAACTCTAGCGGGTACCTACGAGCAGTACTTC
>TRBV18|TRBJ1-2|.|TRBD1
CASSQGTGRGYTF
TGTGCCAGCTCACAAGGGACAGGAAGGGGCTACACCTTC
>TRBV27|TRBJ2-7|.|.
CASSFGRLWYEQYF
TGTGCCAGCAGTTTTGGCAGACTGTGGTACGAGCAGTACTTC
>TRBV11-2|TRBJ1-5|.|.
CASSLERDQPQHF
TGTGCCAGCAGCTTAGAGAGGGATCAGCCCCAGCATTTT
>TRBV9|TRBJ2-5|.|.
CASSVEPVALETQYF
TGTGCCAGCAGCGTAGAACCGGTCGCCCTGGAGACCCAGTACTTC